The present T cell receptor beta chain was sequenced within a study of OX40 agonist ivuxolimab in advanced cancers. Looking at the study overall: It was ivuxolimab, an agonistic anti-OX40 (CD134) antibody, that patients were treated with.

This clone was counted once. Its antigen is not identified. The CDR3 has 12 amino acids. Germline V CDR1 and CDR2: MNHNS, SASEGT. Losses at the gene ends were 4 bases for V and 8 bases for J; bases not matched to a gene: 4. Study-wide results and limits: A proportion of nonresponders additionally exhibited low normalized T-cell clonal expansion.

Method: immunoSEQ multiplex PCR; TCRdb's copy keeps in-frame clones and lacks some. The sample holds more than 25,000 clones; roughly 74% are singletons and the top ten take around 11%. The chain links TRBV6-1 to TRBJ1-2; 7 positions agree with TRBD1. This sample comprised CD4+ or CD8+ T cells sorted from blood, obtained in a trial of the OX40 agonist ivuxolimab. The source is an adult with an advanced solid tumor such as melanoma, head and neck, liver or kidney cancer. CDR3 loop: CASSVTGVGYTF. CDR3 sequence (DNA): TGTGCCAGCAGTGTCACAGGGGTAGGCTACACCTTC.